One and the same sample provided the 10 T cell receptor beta chains below, sequenced in a study of graft-versus-host responses after intestinal transplantation. For these TCRs, the target antigens are not known. Sequencing used immunoSEQ multiplex PCR; TCRdb keeps in-frame clones, though not all of them. Among 50,000 to 55,000 clones listed, about 89% were seen once. This sample comprised unstimulated CD4+ T cells sorted from spleen or lymph node cells, obtained before transplant. The receptors originated from a human donor who was the organ donor for an intestinal transplant.

This chain uses TRBV4-1 with TRBJ2-7; the match to TRBD1 covers 10 bases. The CDR3 extends over 14 amino acids. Germline assignment: CDR1 MGHRA and CDR2 YSYEKL. V shed 4 bases and J 4 bases; nucleotides not matched to a gene: 4. CDR3 bases: TGCGCCAGCAGCCGACAGGGGGCAGGGTACGAGCAGTACTTC. This encodes CASSRQGAGYEQYF.

This clone is a singleton in its sample. The chain combines TRBV28 with TRBJ2-7; 9 positions agree with TRBD2. After removal of 6 bases from V and 5 bases from J, the junction contained 11 bases not matched to a gene. The CDR3 is 15 amino acids. CDR1 is MDHEN and CDR2 is SYDVKM in the germline V gene. Written as DNA, the CDR3 is TGTGCCAGCAGGGCTCATGGGACTAGCATCCACGAGCAGTACTTC. It is translated as CASRAHGTSIHEQYF.

This chain joins TRBV27 and TRBJ1-5; no clear D gene. This CDR3 spans 16 amino acids. Germline CDR1 is MNHEY and CDR2 is SMNVEV (reference sequence). V lost 6 bases, J lost 3 bases, and 18 bases lay in between. The CDR3 sequence is CASRTGFPRLNQPQHF. CDR3 nucleotide sequence: TGTGCCAGCAGGACCGGGTTCCCTAGACTCAATCAGCCCCAGCATTTT.

The gene calls are TRBV6-1 and TRBJ2-2; 9 nucleotides align to TRBD2. There are 14 residues in the CDR3. Germline trimming cut 8 bases from V and 4 bases from J; bases unmatched to any gene: 5. The germline CDR1 and CDR2 sequences are MNHNS and SASEGT. CDR3 coding DNA: TGTGCCAGCTATAGCGGGAGCGGCACCGGGGAGCTGTTTTTT. It codes for CASYSGSGTGELFF.

The V and J genes are TRBV30 and TRBJ1-2; 7 nucleotides agree with TRBD1. Trimming took 7 bases from V and 4 from J; bases not matched to a gene: 6. This CDR3 is 12 amino acids long. Germline V gives CDR1 GTSNPN, CDR2 SVGIG (reference sequence). The CDR3 sequence: CAFLTGSYGYTF. The CDR3 nucleotides are TGTGCCTTCCTGACAGGGTCCTATGGCTACACCTTC.

The gene calls are TRBV7-8 and TRBJ2-2; 9 positions match TRBD2. The CDR3 consists of 17 residues. Trimming removed 4 bases from V and 2 bases from J; junction bases left unmatched: 8. CDR1 and CDR2 (germline): SGHVS, FQNEAQ. The CDR3 nucleotides read TGTGCCAGCAGCTGGCGGGAGGGCCATATTAACACCGGGGAGCTGTTTTTT. Its translation is CASSWREGHINTGELFF.

J is TRBJ1-1 and V is TRBV19; TRBD1 aligns across 8 bases. CDR3 length equals 12 residues. The germline gives CDR1 LNHDA, CDR2 SQIVND (reference sequence). Trimming removed 6 bases from V and 6 bases from J; junction bases left unmatched: 3. The CDR3 DNA sequence: TGTGCCAGTAGGACAGGGGAGGCTGAAGCTTTCTTT. Translation gives CASRTGEAEAFF.

The chain is built from TRBV6-1 and TRBJ2-7; 10 nucleotides line up with TRBD1. J was trimmed by 4 bases and V by 5 bases; bases with no gene match: 2. CDR3 length equals 13 residues. Germline CDR1 reads MNHNS; CDR2 reads SASEGT. The CDR3 reads CASSRDRGYEQYF. The DNA for the CDR3 is TGTGCCAGCAGTCGGGACAGGGGATACGAGCAGTACTTC.

The rearrangement uses TRBV28 and TRBJ2-7, with 8 bases identical to TRBD2. In germline, CDR1 is MDHEN, CDR2 SYDVKM. The CDR3 covers 15 residues. The trim removed 10 bases at V and 0 bases at J, leaving 11 bases unmatched. CDR3: CATEASTSGSYEQYF. CDR3 in DNA: TGTGCCACCGAAGCCAGCACTAGCGGCTCCTACGAGCAGTACTTC.

The rearrangement links TRBV9 to TRBJ2-2; 7 bases align to TRBD2. CDR1 SGDLS and CDR2 YYNGEE come from the germline V gene. V lost 0 bases to trimming and J lost 6 bases; unmatched junction nucleotides: 5. CDR3 length: 15 amino acids. CDR3 in DNA: TGTGCCAGCAGCGTAGCGGTGGGGGGGGCCGGGGAGCTGTTTTTT. As protein: CASSVAVGGAGELFF.